The next 12 T cell receptor beta chains were all read from a single sample in a study of tumor and adjacent non-tumor tissue in lung cancer. No cell sorting was done before RNA was extracted from the tissue. A modified ARM-PCR protocol with three rounds of nested PCR amplified TCRbeta. TCRdb passed the multiplex PCR reads through MiXCR, listing each CDR3 protein once. The sample has fewer than 85,000 distinct CDR3 sequences, under 85% seen once. Input material: lung tumor tissue. The receptor set was obtained from a woman aged 50 to 60 with non-small cell lung cancer.

The gene calls are TRBV27 and TRBJ2-2; D is possibly TRBD2 (6 bases). V was pared by 11 bases and J by 7 bases, with 17 bases between. The CDR3 is 13 amino acids. The V gene's germline CDR1 is MNHEY and CDR2 SMNVEV (reference sequence). The CDR3 region has the DNA TGTGCCTGCAACACGGGAGATGGCGGGGAGCTGTTTTTT. The encoded protein is CACNTGDGGELFF.

Points on this clonotype: This may come from a read error, since a much larger clone is one base off. The chain employs TRBV7-9 and TRBJ2-3; the D gene could be TRBD1 or TRBD2 (6 bases each). Germline V gene data show CDR1 as SEHNR and CDR2 as FQNEAQ (reference sequence). CDR3 length: 15 amino acids. CDR3 in amino acids: CTSRGRDLSPDTQYF. The CDR3 coding sequence is TGTACCAGCAGGGGCCGGGACTTATCCCCAGATACGCAGTATTTT.

The chain is built from TRBV11-2 and TRBJ1-4; D is unresolved. The CDR3 runs 14 residues. CDR1 SGHAT and CDR2 FQNNGV come from the germline V gene. CDR3 region: CTNSLAGINEKLFF. In DNA, the CDR3 is TGTACCAACAGCTTAGCCGGGATTAATGAAAAACTGTTTTTT. Based on the CDR3 plus reference TRBV11-2 and TRBJ1-4, the full variable domain is EAGVAQSPRYKIIEKRQSVAFWCNPISGHATLYWYQQILGQGPKLLIQFQNNGVVDDSQLPKDRFSAERLKGVDSTLKIQPAKLEDSAVYLCTNSLAGINEKLFFGSGTQLSVL.

This chain uses TRBV5-6 with TRBJ2-3; D unresolved. Germline V gene lookup returns CDR1 SGHDT and CDR2 YYEEEE. The V end lost 0 bases, the J end lost 14 bases, and 22 bases lay between the germline ends. The CDR3 is 15 residues long. CDR3 sequence (DNA): TGTGCCAGCAGCTTGGCGGGCATAGGTTCAGATACGTGGTATTTT. Translation: CASSLAGIGSDTWYF.

On this clonotype itself: At one of its ends the junction is not consistent with the germline gene, which may arise from a read error. This chain joins TRBV11-1 and TRBJ2-7, with TRBD1 identical over 9 bases. CDR1 is SGHAT and CDR2 is FQDESV in the germline V gene (reference sequence). This CDR3 is built from 15 residues. The CDR3: CVSGRTGAASCEQYF. Here the CDR3 DNA reads TGTGTCAGCGGCCGGACAGGGGCGGCCTCCTGCGAGCAGTACTTC.

Remarks on this clonotype: One end of the junction does not line up with germline, which may come from a read error. This chain connects TRBV4-1 to TRBJ1-2, with 10 bases fitting TRBD1. Looked up from germline, CDR1 is MGHRA and CDR2 is YSYEKL. There are 15 residues in the CDR3. The CDR3 nucleotides read TGCGCCAGGAGCCAAGAGACAGGGGGCGGTAGGTGCTACACCTTC. Its translation: CARSQETGGGRCYTF.

With respect to this clonotype: A much larger clone lies one base from this, so it may be a read error. The V gene is TRBV5-1, the J gene TRBJ2-1; perhaps TRBD2 as D (5 bases). The CDR3 totals 15 residues. Trimming took off 0 bases at V and 8 bases at J, with 15 bases between the two ends. Germline lookup yields CDR1 SGHRS and CDR2 YFSETQ. The CDR3 loop reads CASSLVEVSTHEQFF. The CDR3 bases are TGCGCCAGCAGCTTGGTGGAGGTTTCAACCCATGAGCAGTTCTTC.

A word on this clonotype: A much larger clone differs by one base, so this may be a read error. The chain couples TRBV5-1 to TRBJ2-3; D remains unclear. Germline CDR1 reads SGHRS; CDR2 reads YFSETQ. The CDR3 loop spans 13 amino acids. The DNA of the CDR3 is TGCGCCAACAGCTTGGTCGCGAGAGATACGCAGTATTTT. It codes for CANSLVARDTQYF.

The chain couples TRBV6-1 to TRBJ2-3, with D tentatively TRBD1 (5 bases). The J call is doubtful: the DNA matches TRBJ1-5 better. This CDR3 is built from 16 residues. Germline CDR1 MNHNS, CDR2 SASEGT. The CDR3 DNA reads as TGTGCCAGCAGTTCAGCTCCGGGACGAGGAGCAGATACGCAGCATTTT. This gives the protein CASSSAPGRGADTQHF.

The chain carries TRBV4-1 and TRBJ2-3, with a possible D match to TRBD2 (5 bases). CDR3 length equals 14 residues. The germline V and J ends were trimmed by 3 bases and 8 bases, with 15 bases remaining between them. The germline CDR1 and CDR2 sequences are MGHRA and YSYEKL. For the CDR3, the DNA is TGCGCCAGCAGCCAGAGGGTGGGAGCTGTTACGCAGTATTTT. Residues: CASSQRVGAVTQYF.

With respect to this clonotype: A read error is likely, as this CDR3 ends without the conserved phenylalanine or tryptophan. The rearrangement joins TRBV5-1 to TRBJ2-7; D unresolved. This CDR3 contains 11 residues. The V and J ends lost 2 bases and 4 bases respectively, with 4 bases between them. Germline lookup yields CDR1 SGHRS and CDR2 YFSETQ. CDR3 sequence: CASSFAYEQYS. As DNA, the CDR3 is TGCGCCAGCAGCTTCGCGTACGAGCAGTACTCC.

The genes are TRBV29-1 and TRBJ2-7; D gene unclear. The CDR3 consists of 13 residues. V lost 6 bases, J lost 5 bases, and 17 bases lay in between. Germline loops: CDR1 SQVTM, CDR2 ANQGSEA. In DNA form, the CDR3 reads TGCAGCGTCCTTACCGGGTGGAGAAACGAGCAGTACTTC. As protein: CSVLTGWRNEQYF.